Below, 27 T cell receptor beta chains from the same sample are listed, as sequenced in a study of molecular identifiers for immune sequencing clone quantification. Each CDR3 protein is one row after TCRdb ran MiXCR on the PCR reads. The sample yields over 90,000 distinct CDR3 sequences, 30% to 45% seen once. The sequenced sample was naive CD8+ T cells from blood, with Jurkat cell RNA spiked in. Specified subset: FACS-sorted CD8+CD4-CCR7+CD45RA+ naive T cells. The receptors shown here come from a human donor in good health. Some libraries in this study had Jurkat cell RNA spiked in.

The table lists this clonotype with a few counts. The chain joins TRBV7-8 to TRBJ1-1, with 9 bases fitting TRBD1. Germline V gives CDR1 SGHVS, CDR2 FQNEAQ. The CDR3 is made up of 10 amino acids. Trimming cost V 8 bases and J 11 bases; bases outside gene matches: 3. The CDR3 spells CASGDRAAFF. CDR3 DNA sequence: TGTGCCAGCGGGGACAGGGCGGCTTTCTTT.

This clonotype was seen a few times. The chain has TRBV19 and TRBJ2-5, with TRBD1 as a possible D gene (5 bases). This CDR3 is built from 15 residues. V was shortened by 3 bases and J by 4 bases, with 15 bases between the two germline ends. Germline CDR1 is LNHDA and CDR2 is SQIVND (reference sequence). The CDR3 loop is CASSIQDSATETQYF. CDR3 DNA sequence: TGTGCCAGTAGTATTCAAGACAGCGCGACAGAGACCCAGTACTTC.

This clonotype was recorded only once. This rearrangement joins TRBV9 to TRBJ2-6; D is unresolved. CDR3 length: 17 residues. From germline, CDR1 is SGDLS and CDR2 YYNGEE. The V and J ends lost 4 bases and 6 bases respectively, with 20 bases between them. The CDR3: CASSSPPEDPEANVLTF. The CDR3 DNA follows: TGTGCCAGCAGCTCACCGCCAGAGGACCCTGAGGCCAACGTCCTGACTTTC.

This clonotype was counted many times. This rearrangement joins TRBV12-5 to TRBJ1-1; the D is unclear. Germline values: CDR1 LGHNT, CDR2 FRNRAP. The CDR3 spans 15 residues. Trimming took off 7 bases at V and 1 base at J, with 16 bases between the two ends. The CDR3 DNA reads TGTGCTAGTGTTCCCGGAGATCCTTGGAACACTGAAGCTTTCTTT. Protein: CASVPGDPWNTEAFF. Together with reference TRBV12-5 and TRBJ1-1, the CDR3 gives the full variable domain: DARVTQTPRHKVTEMGQEVTMRCQPILGHNTVFWYRQTMMQGLELLAYFRNRAPLDDSGMPKDRFSAEMPDATLATLKIQPSEPRDSAVYFCASVPGDPWNTEAFFGQGTRLTVV.

This clonotype was seen repeatedly, ten times or more. The chain has TRBV7-8 and TRBJ2-3; no clear D gene. Trimming left V 3 bases short and J 0 bases short, with 16 bases between. CDR1 is SGHVS and CDR2 is FQNEAQ in the germline V gene. This CDR3 has 17 amino acids. In DNA, the CDR3 is TGTGCCAGCAGCTTCGCACCCCTGGAAAGCAGCACAGATACGCAGTATTTT. Translation: CASSFAPLESSTDTQYF.

This clonotype was detected a few times. The J gene is TRBJ2-7, the V gene TRBV27; D possibly corresponds to TRBD2 (5 bases). The CDR3 runs to 13 residues. The germline gives CDR1 MNHEY, CDR2 SMNVEV (reference sequence). The V and J ends lost 5 bases and 4 bases respectively, with 12 bases between them. CDR3 sequence (DNA): TGTGCCAGCAGTCCGGGGATTGCGTACGAGCAGTACTTC. It codes for CASSPGIAYEQYF.

The J gene is TRBJ2-5, the V gene TRBV7-8; 9 positions match TRBD2. The V gene's germline CDR1 is SGHVS and CDR2 FQNEAQ. The CDR3 totals 16 residues. V lost 7 bases to trimming and J lost 5 bases; unmatched junction nucleotides: 14. The CDR3 loop reads CASTPPWAGGGETQYF. The CDR3 DNA is TGTGCCAGCACTCCCCCGTGGGCGGGAGGGGGTGAGACCCAGTACTTC.

A remark on this clonotype: Just one base apart from a much larger clone, this may be a read error. The genes are TRBV28 and TRBJ2-7; no clear D gene. From germline, CDR1 is MDHEN and CDR2 SYDVKM. The CDR3 is made up of 12 amino acids. CDR3 bases: TGTGCCAGCAGTTTCCCCATCTACGAGCTGTACTTC. This gives the protein CASSFPIYELYF.

This clonotype appeared a few times. The rearrangement links TRBV12-3 or TRBV12-4 to TRBJ1-1, with D perhaps TRBD1 (6 bases). V lost 5 bases and J 0 bases, leaving 10 bases between the germline ends. The CDR3 length is 14 residues. The CDR3 bases are TGTGCCAGCAGTCTGGGACACCTGAACACTGAAGCTTTCTTT. This encodes CASSLGHLNTEAFF.

This clonotype was counted only a few times. The CDR3 nucleotides read TGTGCCAGCAACAGGGAGGCATCCTACAATGAGCAGTTCTTC. Protein: CASNREASYNEQFF. The V and J genes are TRBV9 and TRBJ2-1; either TRBD1 or TRBD2 may supply D (6 bases each). This CDR3 region has 14 residues. CDR1 SGDLS and CDR2 YYNGEE come from the germline V gene. Trimming left V 6 bases short and J 1 base short, with 11 bases between.

This clonotype was observed a few times. The rearrangement links TRBV27 to TRBJ1-2, with D possibly matching TRBD1 (5 bases). Per germline, CDR1 MNHEY and CDR2 SMNVEV (reference sequence). This CDR3 region has 15 residues. V shed 7 bases and J shed 7 bases, with 22 bases lying between them. The CDR3 sequence: CASMGNGGLLSGYTF. In DNA form, the CDR3 reads TGTGCCAGCATGGGGAACGGGGGATTACTCTCTGGCTACACCTTC.

For this clonotype: The junction differs from germline at one of its ends, possibly a read error. The CDR3 DNA reads as TGTGCCGGCAGTTTAGAGGTGCGGGGCGAGCAGTACTTC. Residues: CAGSLEVRGEQYF. The chain combines TRBV28 with TRBJ2-7, with TRBD2 as a possible D gene (6 bases). CDR3 length equals 13 residues. CDR1 is MDHEN, CDR2 SYDVKM, per germline.

At least ten counts were recorded for this clonotype. The chain couples TRBV19 to TRBJ2-2, with TRBD1 identical over 8 bases. The junction had 13 bases not matched to a gene; V was cut back by 7 bases and J by 3 bases. CDR1 is LNHDA, CDR2 SQIVND, per germline (reference sequence). This CDR3 spans 17 amino acids. CDR3 in amino acids: CASTTLPGQEHTGELFF. CDR3 bases: TGTGCCAGTACTACTTTACCGGGACAGGAACACACCGGGGAGCTGTTTTTT.

This chain connects TRBV7-9 to TRBJ2-7; D is ambiguous. In germline, CDR1 is SEHNR, CDR2 FQNEAQ (reference sequence). Trimming left V 5 bases short and J 3 bases short, with 5 bases between. The CDR3 is 11 residues long. CDR3 region: CASSKNYEQYF. The DNA for the CDR3 is TGTGCCAGCAGCAAGAACTACGAGCAGTACTTC.

The chain employs TRBV3-1 and TRBJ2-4, with 10 bases identical to TRBD1. CDR3 length: 14 residues. J was trimmed by 6 bases and V by 4 bases; bases with no gene match: 3. Germline assignment: CDR1 LGHDT and CDR2 YNNKEL (reference sequence). CDR3: CASSPGQGPNIQYF. The CDR3 coding sequence is TGTGCCAGCAGCCCGGGACAGGGGCCAAACATTCAGTACTTC. Using reference TRBV3-1 and TRBJ2-4 for the parts outside the CDR3, the full variable domain is DTAVSQTPKYLVTQMGNDKSIKCEQNLGHDTMYWYKQDSKKFLKIMFSYNNKELIINETVPNRFSPKSPDKAHLNLHINSLELGDSAVYFCASSPGQGPNIQYFGAGTRLSVL.

J is TRBJ2-7 and V is TRBV28; 10 bases line up with TRBD2. CDR1 is MDHEN and CDR2 is SYDVKM in the germline V gene. The junction had 8 bases not matched to a gene; V was cut back by 5 bases and J by 4 bases. The CDR3 covers 15 residues. The CDR3 nucleotides are TGTGCCAGCAGTCCCGGACTAGCGGACGATTACGAGCAGTACTTC. Translation gives CASSPGLADDYEQYF.

The chain couples TRBV7-2 to TRBJ2-6, with D possibly TRBD2 on 7 matching bases. V was pared by 3 bases and J by 0 bases, with 15 bases between. Germline V gene sequence: CDR1 SGHTA, CDR2 FQGNSA. The CDR3 loop spans 18 amino acids. The CDR3 DNA is TGTGCCAGCAGCTTGGACCGGGGGGCCTCCTCTGGGGCCAACGTCCTGACTTTC. Translation gives CASSLDRGASSGANVLTF.

The chain links TRBV15 to TRBJ2-1, with 7 bases that match TRBD2. Germline V gene lookup returns CDR1 LNHNV and CDR2 YYDKDF (reference sequence). There are 15 residues in the CDR3. After removal of 0 bases from V and 8 bases from J, the junction contained 7 bases not matched to a gene. The DNA of the CDR3 is TGTGCCACCAGCAGAGAGGTGGGAGGGTACTATGAGCAGTTCTTC. As protein: CATSREVGGYYEQFF.

Details on this clonotype: Relative to the germline gene, one junction end is altered; a read error may explain this. The chain links TRBV11-2 to TRBJ2-7, with TRBD1 identical over 7 bases. From germline, CDR1 is SGHAT and CDR2 FQNNGV. CDR3 size: 16 residues. The CDR3 bases are TGTGCCAGCAGCTTAGGTTACGGGACAGCTCTCTACGAGCAGCACTTC. Translating it yields CASSLGYGTALYEQHF.

As for this clonotype: At one end the junction does not follow the germline gene, possibly because of a read error. The chain employs TRBV7-8 and TRBJ2-5; 7 bases match TRBD1. Germline-derived CDR1 and CDR2 are SGHVS and FQNEAQ. This CDR3 is built from 14 residues. The DNA of the CDR3 is TGTGCCAGCACCTTATCCGGGACAGAAGGGACCCAGTACTTC. Protein product: CASTLSGTEGTQYF.

This sequence joins TRBV19 and TRBJ2-7, with 10 positions matching TRBD2. This CDR3 region has 19 residues. After removal of 3 bases from V and 0 bases from J, the junction contained 14 bases not matched to a gene. CDR1 is LNHDA and CDR2 is SQIVND in the germline V gene (reference sequence). The CDR3 loop is CASSILVGLADPSSYEQYF. The CDR3, as DNA: TGTGCCAGTAGTATCCTCGTCGGACTAGCGGACCCAAGCTCCTACGAGCAGTACTTC.

The chain combines TRBV29-1 with TRBJ2-7, with 7 bases lining up with TRBD2. The CDR3 covers 15 residues. The germline V gene has CDR1 SQVTM and CDR2 ANQGSEA. The V and J ends lost 1 base and 4 bases, in that order; junction bases with no gene match: 10. CDR3 amino acids: CSVEGAGDVPYEQYF. For the CDR3, the DNA is TGCAGCGTTGAAGGGGCGGGAGATGTACCATACGAGCAGTACTTC.

This clonotype has just a few counts. The chain is built from TRBV12-3 or TRBV12-4 and TRBJ2-7, with D unclear. This CDR3 spans 12 amino acids. V lost 2 bases and J 6 bases, leaving 8 bases between the germline ends. The CDR3 DNA reads TGTGCCAGCAGTTTAAGGTGGATCGAGCAGTACTTC. As protein: CASSLRWIEQYF.

About this clonotype itself: This may be a read error, as it is one base from a much larger clone. Lacking the conserved final phenylalanine or tryptophan, this CDR3 likely reflects a read error. The rearrangement uses TRBV20-1 and TRBJ2-7, with D possibly matching TRBD2 (5 bases). Germline values: CDR1 DFQATT, CDR2 SNEGSKA (reference sequence). The V end was cut by 5 bases, the J end by 5 bases, with 13 bases between. This CDR3 spans 12 amino acids. CDR3 region: CSADPGYNEQYY. In DNA form, the CDR3 reads TGCAGTGCTGATCCGGGGTACAACGAGCAGTACTAC.

Points on this clonotype: The conserved final phenylalanine or tryptophan is absent from the CDR3, which likely points to a read error. This chain joins TRBV19 and TRBJ2-7; D is possibly TRBD1 (5 bases). V was cut by 10 bases and J by 2 bases, with 21 bases left in between. The germline CDR1 and CDR2 sequences are LNHDA and SQIVND (reference sequence). The CDR3 runs 15 residues. CDR3 residues: CATSDLDSSTYEQYI. In DNA form, the CDR3 reads TGTGCCACCTCCGACCTCGACAGCAGTACCTACGAGCAGTACATC.

CDR3 residues: CASSLLTNTEAFF. DNA for the CDR3: TGTGCCAGCAGTTTATTGACGAACACTGAAGCTTTCTTT. This chain uses TRBV27 with TRBJ1-1; unclear D gene. The CDR3 has 13 amino acids. The V end was cut by 1 base, the J end by 1 base, with 4 bases between. CDR1 MNHEY and CDR2 SMNVEV come from the germline V gene (reference sequence).

This rearrangement joins TRBV15 to TRBJ2-7; 11 nucleotides line up with TRBD1. Germline assignment: CDR1 LNHNV and CDR2 YYDKDF (reference sequence). V lost 5 bases, J lost 3 bases, and 3 bases stayed unmatched. The CDR3 sequence is 14 residues long. The CDR3 reads CATSAGTGGYEQYF. The CDR3 coding sequence is TGTGCCACCAGCGCGGGGACAGGGGGCTACGAGCAGTACTTC.